This T cell receptor (beta chain) was sequenced for a study of blood T cell repertoires in COVID-19. Study background: Material from acute and convalescent COVID-19 was sourced from the United States, Italy and Spain.

In the original analysis: How many nucleated cells were present was estimated from reference gene primer amplification. Assay used: immunoSEQ multiplex PCR; TCRdb lists only in-frame clones, some missing. D and trimming come from the DNA, and the V and J calls and clone size come from that table. The table records roughly 330,000 clones, around 90% of them present only once. Trimming left V 4 bases short and J 4 bases short, with 14 bases between. Germline loops: CDR1 SGHRS, CDR2 YFSETQ. This CDR3 has 15 residues. The receptor's source is a man younger than 35 who had recovered from COVID-19. The source material was peripheral blood. This chain connects TRBV5-1 to TRBJ1-4, with D tentatively TRBD1 (6 bases). CDR3 sequence: CASSGGASFNEKLFF. CDR3 nucleotides: TGCGCCAGCAGCGGGGGGGCGTCGTTTAATGAAAAACTGTTTTTT. The full variable domain, completed using reference TRBV5-1 and TRBJ1-4, is KAGVTQTPRYLIKTRGQQVTLSCSPISGHRSVSWYQQTPGQGLQFLFEYFSETQRNKGNFPGRFSGRQFSNSRSEMNVSTLELGDSALYLCASSGGASFNEKLFFGSGTQLSVL.